This TCR beta chain was recorded in a study of regulatory T cells in long-lasting Graves disease. Findings of the study overall: Persistent patients had a count of shared public clonotypes (approximately 3,000) that exceeded that of new patients (approximately 920). The study found lower TCR diversity in persistent Graves' patients than in newly diagnosed ones. Persistent cases favored TRBV28, TRBJ1-2 and TRBJ2-5.

Library construction for TCR beta used iRepertoire HTBI primers and Arm-PCR of CDR3 regions. TCRdb passed the multiplex PCR reads through MiXCR, listing each CDR3 protein once. The sample has 300,000 to 500,000 distinct CDR3 sequences, 20% seen once. Time point reported: persistent/refractory GD, antithyroid drugs over 5 years with positive TRAb. RNA from PBMCs was the source of the TCR library. In each case, Graves' disease was diagnosed per American Thyroid Association guidelines. V was cut by 2 bases and J by 4 bases, with 11 bases left in between. The CDR3 spans 14 residues. Per germline, CDR1 SEHNR and CDR2 FQNEAQ (reference sequence). This clonotype has a count of ten or more. What it binds is unknown.

The TCR sequence derives from a female donor with Graves disease. The sequences come from peripheral blood mononuclear cells (PBMCs), collected when the disease was refractory, from a patient treated with antithyroid drugs. The chain joins TRBV7-9 to TRBJ2-5; possibly TRBD2 for D (5 bases). The CDR3 coding sequence is TGTGCCAGCAGCTTAATTCAAGGAGGAGAGACCCAGTACTTC. This codes for CASSLIQGGETQYF.